This is a list of T cell receptor beta chains from one sample in a study of CD8 T cells in Susac syndrome. TCRdb ran MiXCR on the immunoSEQ multiplex PCR reads and lists one entry per CDR3 protein. The sample carries around 150,000 distinct CDR3 sequences, 85% to 95% recorded once. The sequenced material came from CD8+ T cells from PBMCs. The receptors were sampled from a human donor with Susac syndrome. Each CDR3 is given with its conserved first and last residue.

v_gene,len,CDR3aa
TRBV24-1,16,CATSDHRTDPYNEQFF
TRBV12-3/TRBV12-4,15,CASSLTVMTGLELFF
TRBV7-9,13,CASTLDNSYEQYF
TRBV20-1,13,CSAPHSIAETQYF
TRBV20-1,14,CSAMSRHLNTEAFF
TRBV9,14,CASSDYTPGETQYF
TRBV4-1,15,CASSRGQGLDQPQHF
TRBV29-1,12,CSADSLQETQYF
TRBV5-4,14,CASSLSGDYYEQYF
TRBV13,16,CASSSPPRGAPETQYF
TRBV9,14,CASSALDSRHEQYF
TRBV7-9,15,CASSLEGGDGTEAFF
TRBV20-1,13,CSASWVAGGEQFF
TRBV10-3,15,CAISRGRVETYEQYF
TRBV6-5,13,CATLGDSGYEQYF
TRBV30,16,CAWSGSSGRASYEQYF
TRBV28,10,CASSFSEQFF
TRBV7-3,14,CASSLSLGNTEAFF
TRBV27,13,CASKQGGNTEAFF
TRBV11-1,16,CASSSLAGAGTGELFF
TRBV5-4,14,CASSPSSGAYEQYF
TRBV20-1,15,CSAPRGGSGANVLTF
TRBV4-1,15,CASSQDPLDRTEAFF
TRBV4-1,15,CASSQGGGAEQPQHF
TRBV13,15,CASSLGRAGVDEQFF
TRBV4-1,16,CASSQGWGRPNTEAFF
TRBV4-1,14,CASSQGAGNNEQFF
TRBV20-1,11,CSPGPREEQFF
TRBV12-3/TRBV12-4,17,CASGGPSAGGPAGEQFF